This T cell receptor beta chain was recorded in a study of blood T cells in healthy people across ages. Study-wide points: The study regarded diversity estimates from one million T cells as underestimates. TCR beta diversity, measured per million T cells, fell in a roughly linear way with age.

Total RNA amounts of at least 6 micrograms were extracted per sample. Per germline, CDR1 MRHNA and CDR2 SNTAGT. Trimming removed 4 bases from V and 0 bases from J, with 10 bases in between. This CDR3 comprises 15 residues. Then a second PCR, running roughly 7 to 11 cycles, was carried out with a sample-barcoded 5' primer and a J-beta primer mix. TCRdb used MiXCR to reprocess the 5' RACE reads, holding one entry per CDR3 protein. The sample lists 1.2 million to 1.5 million distinct CDR3 sequences; roughly 45% were seen once. In regard to this clonotype: Its antigen is not identified.

Sequenced material: blood. The J gene is TRBJ2-1, the V gene TRBV6-4; unclear D gene. This clonotype originated in a woman aged 18-29 years in good health. The DNA for the CDR3 is TGTGCCAGCAGTGGGCAGCTGAGCTCCTACAATGAGCAGTTCTTC. As protein: CASSGQLSSYNEQFF.